The present T cell receptor beta chain was sequenced within a study of CD8 T cells in ankylosing spondylitis. Findings of the study overall: Earlier reports found some motif variants in synovial fluid and blood in reactive arthritis. Reportedly, significant enrichment of disease-linked clones occurred in matched ankylosing spondylitis synovial fluid. Those disease-linked clones were CD8+; they were also relatively rare in peripheral blood. A TCR beta motif of fewer than 10 highly homologous variants seemed to mark ankylosing spondylitis blood.

Using quantitative 5'-RACE with molecular barcodes, the authors made TCR beta libraries. TCRdb reprocessed the 5' RACE reads with MiXCR, giving one entry per CDR3 protein. The sample lists hundreds of thousands of distinct CDR3 sequences, roughly a quarter seen once, with 0.89% in the top ten. The germline gives CDR1 DFQATT, CDR2 SNEGSKA (reference sequence). The CDR3 runs to 13 residues. V was cut by 3 bases and J by 4 bases, with 12 bases left in between. This clonotype was counted only a few times. Its antigen is not identified. This TCR was sampled from a male donor with ankylosing spondylitis. The sample consisted of blood, either unsorted or a sorted T cell fraction (not recorded which). The chain recombines TRBV20-1 with TRBJ1-2; maybe TRBD1 (5 bases). The CDR3 loop is CSASPGLRYGYTF. The CDR3 bases are TGCAGTGCTAGCCCGGGACTGCGCTATGGCTACACCTTC.